These 5 T cell receptor beta chains came from one sample sequenced in a study of response to subunit inactivated influenza vaccine. TCRdb recomputed calls from the RT-PCR reads with MiXCR, one row per CDR3 protein. Here the sample spans hundreds of thousands of distinct CDR3 sequences, 16% being singletons. This specimen consisted of CD4+ T cells sorted from PBMCs, obtained about 24 months after vaccination. These receptors all stem from a man aged 45-69 years who received an inactivated influenza vaccine.

The table lists this clonotype with many counts. This chain uses TRBV7-8 with TRBJ2-4, with TRBD2 identical over 14 bases. The ends lost 1 base at V and 6 bases at J; junction bases unmatched: 5. This CDR3 contains 17 residues. Germline CDR1 reads SGHVS; CDR2 reads FQNEAQ. DNA of the CDR3: TGTGCCAGCAGCTTAGGGGGGACTAGCGGGGGCCTAAACATTCAGTACTTC. Its translation is CASSLGGTSGGLNIQYF. The full variable domain, completed using reference TRBV7-8 and TRBJ2-4, is GAGVSQSPRYKVAKRGQDVALRCDPISGHVSLFWYQQALGQGPEFLTYFQNEAQLDKSGLPSDRFFAERPEGSVSTLKIQRTQQEDSAVYLCASSLGGTSGGLNIQYFGAGTRLSVL.

The chain combines TRBV3-1 with TRBJ1-1, with 8 bases lining up with TRBD1. Germline CDR1 and CDR2: LGHDT and YNNKEL (reference sequence). CDR3 length: 18 residues. With V trimmed by 0 bases and J by 1 base, 10 bases remained unmatched. The CDR3: CASSQDLRTGWANTEAFF. The CDR3 DNA sequence: TGTGCCAGCAGCCAAGATCTTAGGACAGGGTGGGCGAACACTGAAGCTTTCTTT.

V and J are TRBV4-2 and TRBJ2-3; D is possibly TRBD2 (6 bases). CDR3 size: 16 residues. V dropped 4 bases and J dropped 2 bases, with 16 bases sitting between them. In germline, CDR1 is LGHNA, CDR2 YNFKEQ. CDR3 in DNA: TGTGCCAGCAGCCCCCTCCGGGACTCCAACACAGATACGCAGTATTTT. This translates into CASSPLRDSNTDTQYF.

This chain uses TRBV28 with TRBJ2-5; D remains unclear. CDR3 size: 17 residues. Germline CDR1 and CDR2: MDHEN and SYDVKM. Between the trimmed V and J ends, which lost 3 bases and 0 bases, there was a span of 17 bases. This CDR3 is CASSFFLFADNQETQYF. CDR3 nucleotide sequence: TGTGCCAGCAGTTTTTTTCTGTTCGCCGATAACCAAGAGACCCAGTACTTC.

This clonotype was found a few times. The V and J genes are TRBV10-3 and TRBJ2-7; 7 nucleotides agree with TRBD1. Germline V gene data show CDR1 as ENHRY and CDR2 as SYGVKD. The CDR3 sequence is 14 residues long. The junction had 1 base not matched to a gene; V was cut back by 0 bases and J by 2 bases. CDR3 sequence reads: CAISESQGPYEQYF. CDR3 sequence (DNA): TGTGCCATCAGTGAGTCACAGGGGCCCTACGAGCAGTACTTC.